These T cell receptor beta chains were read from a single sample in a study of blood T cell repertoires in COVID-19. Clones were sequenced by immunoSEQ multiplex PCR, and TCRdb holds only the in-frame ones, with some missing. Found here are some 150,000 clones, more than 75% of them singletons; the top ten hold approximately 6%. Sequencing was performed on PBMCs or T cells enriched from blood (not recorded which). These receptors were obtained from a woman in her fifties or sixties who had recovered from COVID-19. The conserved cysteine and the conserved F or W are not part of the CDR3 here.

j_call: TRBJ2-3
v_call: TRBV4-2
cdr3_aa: ASSRTSGGDLSTDTQY

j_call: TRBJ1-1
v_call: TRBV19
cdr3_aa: ATDNRVNTEAF

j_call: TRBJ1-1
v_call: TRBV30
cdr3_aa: AWSEQLIEAF

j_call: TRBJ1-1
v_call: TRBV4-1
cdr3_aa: ASSQDQGNTEAF

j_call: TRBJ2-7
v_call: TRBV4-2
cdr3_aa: ASSQEGLGYEQY

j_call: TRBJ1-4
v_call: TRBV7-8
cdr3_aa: ASSRQSEKLF

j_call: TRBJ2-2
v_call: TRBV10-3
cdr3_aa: AISVAGSGELF

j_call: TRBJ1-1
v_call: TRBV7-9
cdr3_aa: ASSQRVGNTEAF

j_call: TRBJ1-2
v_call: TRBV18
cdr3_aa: ASSTTGDSDYGYT

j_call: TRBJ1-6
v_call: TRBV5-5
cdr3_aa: ASSLWTGGSPLH

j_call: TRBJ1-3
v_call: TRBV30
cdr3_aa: ALQGATGNTIY

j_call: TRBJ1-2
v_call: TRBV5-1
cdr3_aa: ASSPSTGPRYGYT

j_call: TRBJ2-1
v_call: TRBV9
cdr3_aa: ASSVDGGIYNEQF

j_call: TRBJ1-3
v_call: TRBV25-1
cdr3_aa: ASSVTGVNTIY

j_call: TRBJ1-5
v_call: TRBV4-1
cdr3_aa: ASSQDYSGWSNQPQH

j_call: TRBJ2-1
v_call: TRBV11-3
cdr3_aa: ASSPGTGSYNEQF

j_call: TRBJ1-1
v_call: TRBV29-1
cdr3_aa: SVERAAGLEAF

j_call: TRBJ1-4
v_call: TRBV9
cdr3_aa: ASSVGAGGNEKLF

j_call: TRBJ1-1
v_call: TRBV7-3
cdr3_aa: ASSLGSNTEAF

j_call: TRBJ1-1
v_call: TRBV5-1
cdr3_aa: ASSLLGTGHTEAF

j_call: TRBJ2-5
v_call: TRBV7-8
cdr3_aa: ASSLGTSGVYQETQY

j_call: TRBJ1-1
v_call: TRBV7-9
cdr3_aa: ASSLAGTPNTEAF

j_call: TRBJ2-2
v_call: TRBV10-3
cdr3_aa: AISGASGSGISGELF

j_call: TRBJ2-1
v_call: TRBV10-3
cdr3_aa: AISESTSGGNEQF

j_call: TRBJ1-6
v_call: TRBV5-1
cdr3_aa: ASSYDREDSPLH

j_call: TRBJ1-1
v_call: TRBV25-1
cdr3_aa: ASSERPGLNTEAF

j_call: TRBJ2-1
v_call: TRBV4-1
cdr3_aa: ASSPVRLAVYNEQF

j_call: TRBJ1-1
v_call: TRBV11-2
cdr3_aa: ASSLGWGDEAF

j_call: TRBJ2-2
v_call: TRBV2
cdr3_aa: ASNKLEAGELF